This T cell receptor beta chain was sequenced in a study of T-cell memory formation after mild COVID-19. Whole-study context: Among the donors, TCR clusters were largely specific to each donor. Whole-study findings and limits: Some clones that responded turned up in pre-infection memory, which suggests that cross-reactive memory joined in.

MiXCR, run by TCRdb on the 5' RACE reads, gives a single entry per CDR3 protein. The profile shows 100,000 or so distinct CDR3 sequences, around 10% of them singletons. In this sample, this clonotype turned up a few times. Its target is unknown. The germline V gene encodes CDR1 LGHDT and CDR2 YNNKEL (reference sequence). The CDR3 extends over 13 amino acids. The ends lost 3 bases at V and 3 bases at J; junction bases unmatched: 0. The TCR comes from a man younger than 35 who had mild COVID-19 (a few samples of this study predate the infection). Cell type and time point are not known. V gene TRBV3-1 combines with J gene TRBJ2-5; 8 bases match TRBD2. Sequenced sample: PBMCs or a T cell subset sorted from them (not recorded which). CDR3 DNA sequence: TGTGCCAGCAGCCAGGGACTAGAAGAGACCCAGTACTTC. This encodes CASSQGLEETQYF.